A selection of T cell receptor beta chains follows, all from one sample in a study of shared clonotypes between healthy human individuals. Measured with immunoSEQ multiplex PCR; TCRdb has only the in-frame clones, and not every one. This table holds about 2,100,000 clones, roughly 91% found once. The sequenced sample was naive CD8+ T cells from PBMCs. The receptors stem from a man younger than 35 in good health. Some clones in this sample may be carry-over from other donors' samples. Both conserved end residues are part of each CDR3. Each record gives: clone size, V gene, J gene, D gene, CDR3 protein, CDR3 DNA. The D gene is left open where the match is weak. Rows give clone size only sometimes, using once, few, many, or a class for an expanded clone.

abundance: once
v_gene: TRBV7-9
j_gene: TRBJ2-5
d_gene: -
CDR3aa: CASSPRGGHNLYQETQYF
CDR3nt: TGTGCCAGCAGCCCGAGGGGGGGGCACAACTTATACCAAGAGACCCAGTACTTC

abundance: -
v_gene: TRBV6-7
j_gene: TRBJ1-2
d_gene: TRBD1
CDR3aa: CASSYSRRGQGKGGENGYTF
CDR3nt: TGTGCCAGCAGTTACTCACGAAGGGGACAGGGGAAGGGTGGTGAGAATGGCTACACCTTC

abundance: once
v_gene: TRBV6-5
j_gene: TRBJ2-5
d_gene: TRBD1
CDR3aa: CATHRGGETQYF
CDR3nt: TGTGCCACCCACAGGGGTGGGGAGACCCAGTACTTC

abundance: -
v_gene: TRBV28
j_gene: TRBJ2-2
d_gene: TRBD2
CDR3aa: CASSLRTSGKNTGGLFF
CDR3nt: TGTGCCAGCAGTTTACGGACTAGCGGGAAAAACACCGGGGGGCTGTTTTTT

abundance: -
v_gene: TRBV27
j_gene: TRBJ1-3
d_gene: TRBD1
CDR3aa: CASSPRDRPSGNTIYF
CDR3nt: TGTGCCAGCAGTCCCCGGGACAGGCCTTCTGGAAACACCATATATTTT

abundance: -
v_gene: TRBV7-6
j_gene: TRBJ2-3
d_gene: TRBD2
CDR3aa: CASSQETSPRDTQYF
CDR3nt: TGTGCCAGCAGCCAGGAGACTAGCCCCAGGGATACGCAGTATTTT

abundance: once
v_gene: TRBV2
j_gene: TRBJ2-7
d_gene: -
CDR3aa: CASSERKTPTYEQYF
CDR3nt: TGTGCCAGCAGTGAGAGGAAAACCCCCACCTACGAGCAGTACTTC

abundance: -
v_gene: TRBV11-2
j_gene: TRBJ2-7
d_gene: -
CDR3aa: CASSAGQSYEQYF
CDR3nt: TGTGCCAGCAGCGCCGGGCAGTCCTACGAGCAGTACTTC

abundance: -
v_gene: TRBV28
j_gene: TRBJ1-1
d_gene: TRBD1
CDR3aa: CASRLGQGVTEAFF
CDR3nt: TGTGCCAGCAGGTTGGGACAGGGTGTCACTGAAGCTTTCTTT

abundance: -
v_gene: TRBV4-1
j_gene: TRBJ2-1
d_gene: TRBD2
CDR3aa: CASSQEREGSYNEQFF
CDR3nt: TGCGCCAGCAGCCAGGAGCGGGAGGGATCCTACAATGAGCAGTTCTTC

abundance: -
v_gene: TRBV19
j_gene: TRBJ2-1
d_gene: TRBD2
CDR3aa: CASKGGAGGNNEQFF
CDR3nt: TGTGCCAGTAAGGGCGGTGCGGGAGGGAACAATGAGCAGTTCTTC

abundance: -
v_gene: TRBV7-9
j_gene: TRBJ2-5
d_gene: TRBD2
CDR3aa: CASSTSALVKETQYF
CDR3nt: TGTGCCAGCAGCACTAGCGCCCTCGTTAAAGAGACCCAGTACTTC

abundance: -
v_gene: TRBV29-1
j_gene: TRBJ2-3
d_gene: -
CDR3aa: CSVNLRAADTQYF
CDR3nt: TGCAGCGTTAATCTCCGAGCCGCAGATACGCAGTATTTT

abundance: -
v_gene: TRBV27
j_gene: TRBJ2-5
d_gene: TRBD1
CDR3aa: CASSLLPGQGQETQYF
CDR3nt: TGTGCCAGCAGTTTATTGCCGGGACAGGGTCAAGAGACCCAGTACTTC

abundance: -
v_gene: TRBV9
j_gene: TRBJ2-7
d_gene: -
CDR3aa: CASSGAGLDTYEQYF
CDR3nt: TGTGCCAGCAGCGGGGCCGGGTTGGACACCTACGAGCAGTACTTC

abundance: -
v_gene: TRBV6-1
j_gene: TRBJ1-5
d_gene: TRBD1
CDR3aa: CASLRQGNSNQPQHF
CDR3nt: TGTGCCAGCTTAAGACAGGGGAATAGCAATCAGCCCCAGCATTTT

abundance: -
v_gene: TRBV6-5
j_gene: TRBJ2-7
d_gene: TRBD1
CDR3aa: CASVGQGGNEQYF
CDR3nt: TGTGCCAGCGTCGGACAGGGTGGTAACGAGCAGTACTTC

abundance: -
v_gene: TRBV15
j_gene: TRBJ2-7
d_gene: TRBD2
CDR3aa: CATSRGPGTSWDEQYF
CDR3nt: TGTGCCACCAGCAGAGGTCCCGGGACTAGCTGGGACGAGCAGTACTTC

abundance: -
v_gene: TRBV18
j_gene: TRBJ2-3
d_gene: TRBD1
CDR3aa: CASSPDRGGTDTQYF
CDR3nt: TGTGCCAGCTCACCGGACAGGGGAGGCACAGATACGCAGTATTTT

abundance: -
v_gene: TRBV7-9
j_gene: TRBJ1-2
d_gene: TRBD1
CDR3aa: CASSLNTGEGDTF
CDR3nt: TGTGCCAGCAGCTTAAACACAGGGGAAGGGGACACCTTC